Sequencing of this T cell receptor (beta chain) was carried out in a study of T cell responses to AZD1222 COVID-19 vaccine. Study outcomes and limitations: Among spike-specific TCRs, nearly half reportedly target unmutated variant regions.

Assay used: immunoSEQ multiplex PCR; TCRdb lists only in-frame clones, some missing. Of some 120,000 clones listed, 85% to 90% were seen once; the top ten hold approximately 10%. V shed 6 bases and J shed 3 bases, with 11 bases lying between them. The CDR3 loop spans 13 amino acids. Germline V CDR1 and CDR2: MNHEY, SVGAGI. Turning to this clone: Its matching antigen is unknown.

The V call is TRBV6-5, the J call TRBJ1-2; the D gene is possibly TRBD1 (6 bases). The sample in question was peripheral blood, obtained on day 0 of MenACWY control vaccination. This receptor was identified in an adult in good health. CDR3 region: CASSLGQHYGYTF. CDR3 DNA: TGTGCCAGCAGCCTCGGACAGCACTATGGCTACACCTTC.